This T cell receptor (beta chain) was found in a study of CD8 T cells in Susac syndrome. Germline V lookup: CDR1 MGHRA, CDR2 YSYEKL. The CDR3 runs 16 residues. V lost 0 bases and J 0 bases, leaving 11 bases between the germline ends. TCR beta from blood CD8+ and CD4+ T cells was sequenced. In contrast to the negatively isolated CD8+ and CD4+ T cells, TEMRA cells were FACS-enriched. Random hexamers primed reverse transcription of 0.5 to 1 ug RNA. The TCR beta CDR3 was amplified by immunoSEQ multiplex PCR across 54 Vbeta, 13 Jbeta. TCRdb re-derived calls from the immunoSEQ multiplex PCR reads in MiXCR, one entry per CDR3 protein. This sample has over 95,000 distinct CDR3 sequences, with roughly 90% found just once.

The sequence was obtained from a human donor in good health. Sequenced: CD8+ T cells from PBMCs. The chain links TRBV4-1 to TRBJ1-2, with D uncertain. The DNA of the CDR3 is TGCGCCAGCAGCCAAGAATCCCTTTCCTCTAACTATGGCTACACCTTC. Protein sequence: CASSQESLSSNYGYTF.